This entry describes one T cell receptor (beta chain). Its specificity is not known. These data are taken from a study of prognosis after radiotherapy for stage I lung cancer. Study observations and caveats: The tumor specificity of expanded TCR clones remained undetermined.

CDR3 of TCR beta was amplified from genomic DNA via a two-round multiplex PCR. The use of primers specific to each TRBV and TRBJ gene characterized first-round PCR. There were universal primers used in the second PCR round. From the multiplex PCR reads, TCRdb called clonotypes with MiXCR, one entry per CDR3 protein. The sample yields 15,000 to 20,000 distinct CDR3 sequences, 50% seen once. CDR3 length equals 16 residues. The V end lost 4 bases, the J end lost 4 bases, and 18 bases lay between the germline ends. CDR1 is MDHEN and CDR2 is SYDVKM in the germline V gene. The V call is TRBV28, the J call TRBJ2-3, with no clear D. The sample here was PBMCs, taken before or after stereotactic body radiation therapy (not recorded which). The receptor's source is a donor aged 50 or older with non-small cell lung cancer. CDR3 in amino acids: CASSSLRKVAADTQYF. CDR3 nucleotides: TGTGCCAGCAGTTCATTACGTAAGGTGGCTGCAGATACGCAGTATTTT.